This TCR beta chain appears in the sequencing data of a study of tumor and adjacent non-tumor tissue in lung cancer. This clonotype was observed at least ten times. The target antigen is unknown. The template was RNA from unsorted bulk tissue. Germline CDR1 is SGHDN and CDR2 is FVKESK. Trimming cost V 1 base and J 6 bases, with 10 bases left between them. This CDR3 is built from 14 residues. Study-level findings and limits: Tumor TCR diversity, when higher, was linked to shorter survival.

TCRbeta libraries were built with three rounds of nested PCR, modified from ARM-PCR. TCRdb re-derived calls from the multiplex PCR reads in MiXCR, one entry per CDR3 protein. The sample lists 65,000 to 75,000 distinct CDR3 sequences; roughly 72% were seen once. Source material: lung tumor tissue. J is TRBJ2-1 and V is TRBV14, with D perhaps matching TRBD1 (6 bases). The receptor was isolated from a man in his fifties or sixties with non-small cell lung cancer. CDR3 sequence: CASSQAGRGNEQFF. Here the CDR3 DNA reads TGTGCCAGCAGCCAAGCAGGCAGGGGCAATGAGCAGTTCTTC.